This T cell receptor beta chain appears in the sequencing data of a study of patients and donors after allogeneic stem cell transplantation. TCRdb passed the RT-PCR reads through MiXCR, listing each CDR3 protein once. The sample records more than 850,000 distinct CDR3 sequences, approximately 18% being singletons. This clonotype was counted between two and nine times. V shed 5 bases and J shed 0 bases, with 13 bases lying between them. The CDR3 is 15 amino acids. The sequencing input was blood, either unsorted or a sorted T cell fraction (not recorded which). The receptor's source is a human donor who was either an allogeneic HSCT recipient or a stem cell or donor lymphocyte infusion donor (not recorded which). It is not recorded whose cells these are; they may come from a transplant donor. V is TRBV12-3 or TRBV12-4 and J is TRBJ1-1; TRBD1 is a possible D gene (6 bases). The DNA for the CDR3 is TGTGCCAGCAGTCGAAATACAGGGCTGAACACTGAAGCTTTCTTT. Translated: CASSRNTGLNTEAFF.